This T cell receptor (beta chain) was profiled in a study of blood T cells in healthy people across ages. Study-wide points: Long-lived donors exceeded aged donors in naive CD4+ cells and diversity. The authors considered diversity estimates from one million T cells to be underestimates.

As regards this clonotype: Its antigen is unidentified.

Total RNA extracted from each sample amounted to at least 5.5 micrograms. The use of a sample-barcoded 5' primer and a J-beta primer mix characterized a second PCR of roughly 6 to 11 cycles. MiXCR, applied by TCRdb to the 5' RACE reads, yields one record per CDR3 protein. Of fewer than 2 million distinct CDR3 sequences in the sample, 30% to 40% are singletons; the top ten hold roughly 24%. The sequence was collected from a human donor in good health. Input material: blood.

The CDR3 nucleotides read TGTGCCAGCAGCCACAGAGCGGGGGTGAAATACGAGCAGTACTTC. The encoded protein is CASSHRAGVKYEQYF. V is TRBV3-1 and J is TRBJ2-4, with TRBD2 matching 8 bases. The J call may be wrong; the DNA end is better matched by TRBJ2-7. The CDR3 totals 15 residues. Germline V gives CDR1 LGHDT, CDR2 YNNKEL (reference sequence).